The rows below give T cell receptor beta chains drawn from one sample of a study of tumor and adjacent non-tumor tissue in lung cancer. MiXCR, run by TCRdb on the multiplex PCR reads, gives a single entry per CDR3 protein. Here the sample spans approximately 130,000 distinct CDR3 sequences, 66% being singletons. The sequenced material came from lung tumor tissue. These receptor sequences come from a man under 40 with non-small cell lung cancer. Both conserved end residues are part of each CDR3. Each record gives: clone size, V gene, D gene, J gene, CDR3 protein, CDR3 DNA. The D gene is left open where the match is weak. Expanded clones are given a class, and other clones once, few, many or no size at all.

NA	TRBV11-2	NA	TRBJ2-1	CASSPHRMIEQFF	TGTGCCAGCAGCCCGCACCGGATGATAGAGCAGTTCTTC
NA	TRBV4-2	NA	TRBJ2-1	CVGKLGGASSYNEQFF	TGTGTCGGCAAGCTGGGGGGGGCAAGCTCCTACAATGAGCAGTTCTTC
NA	TRBV4-2	NA	TRBJ2-5	CARSQAGGLGETQYF	TGTGCCCGCAGCCAAGCTGGGGGGCTGGGAGAGACGCAGTACTTC
NA	TRBV6-6	NA	TRBJ2-1	CDSSSSSGQGYIEQFF	TGTGACAGCAGCTCCTCAAGCGGGCAGGGTTACATTGAGCAGTTCTTC
NA	TRBV4-1	NA	TRBJ2-3	CASSQRVGGLTDTQYF	TGCGCCAGCAGCCAGAGGGTGGGGGGCCTAACAGATACGCAGTATTTT
NA	TRBV4-1	NA	TRBJ2-7	CTSGQDEQGNTYEQYF	TGCACCAGCGGCCAAGATGAACAGGGAAACACCTACGAGCAGTACTTC
NA	TRBV11-2	NA	TRBJ2-3	CASSLERGAQCF	TGTGCCAGCAGCCTAGAGCGCGGAGCGCAGTGTTTT
NA	TRBV4-2	NA	TRBJ2-7	CDSSQEVSAESLYF	TGTGACAGCAGCCAAGAGGTTAGCGCGGAGTCGTTATACTTC
medium-sized	TRBV11-2	NA	TRBJ2-2	CASSLSMVNTGELFF	TGTGCCAGCAGCTTAAGTATGGTGAACACCGGGGAGCTGTTTTTT
NA	TRBV11-2	NA	TRBJ2-1	CASSLYTWAAAYNERFF	TGTGCCAGCAGCTTATATACTTGGGCCGCCGCCTACAATGAGCGGTTCTTC
NA	TRBV5-1	NA	TRBJ2-5	CASAQLKPQEAQYF	TGCGCCAGCGCCCAGTTAAAGCCTCAAGAGGCCCAGTACTTC
NA	TRBV11-3	NA	TRBJ2-7	CASSLTDYDQYF	TGTGCCAGCAGCTTAACAGATTACGACCAGTACTTC
NA	TRBV11-1	TRBD1	TRBJ2-2	CASSLTTGMNTGELLF	TGTGCCAGCAGCCTAACGACAGGGATGAACACCGGGGAGCTGTTATTT
NA	TRBV5-1	NA	TRBJ2-5	CASSLQAREEVTQNF	TGCGCCAGCAGCTTGCAGGCCAGGGAGGAGGTGACCCAGAACTTC
few	TRBV7-3	NA	TRBJ2-2	CASSLSPGWTGELFF	TGTGCCAGCAGCTTATCGCCAGGGTGGACCGGGGAGCTGTTTTTT
once	TRBV20-1	TRBD1	TRBJ1-1	CSARRQGGVEAFF	TGCAGTGCCAGAAGACAGGGAGGAGTTGAAGCTTTCTTT
NA	TRBV12-3/TRBV12-4	TRBD2	TRBJ2-1	CASSLGLAGGLGMEQFF	TGTGCTAGCAGTTTAGGACTAGCGGGAGGGTTAGGCATGGAGCAGTTCTTC
many	TRBV29-1	NA	TRBJ1-1	CSVTRPGANTEAFF	TGCAGCGTAACACGGCCGGGAGCCAACACTGAAGCTTTCTTT
NA	TRBV6-5	NA	TRBJ1-1	CTSSYSRPSSPEAFF	TGTACCAGCAGCTACTCTCGGCCGTCCAGCCCTGAAGCTTTCTTT
NA	TRBV6-5	NA	TRBJ1-1	CASAPRRGKAFF	TGTGCCAGCGCCCCAAGACGGGGTAAAGCTTTCTTT
NA	TRBV6-2/TRBV6-3	NA	TRBJ2-2	CAIRTDSHGEPFF	TGTGCCATCAGAACCGACTCCCACGGGGAGCCGTTTTTT
NA	TRBV29-1	NA	TRBJ2-3	CSVEEFAPSSTDTQYF	TGCAGCGTTGAAGAGTTTGCCCCCTCTAGCACAGATACGCAGTATTTT
few	TRBV12-1	NA	TRBJ1-5	CASSFDGQDSNQPQHF	TGTGCCAGCAGCTTTGATGGACAGGATAGCAATCAGCCCCAGCATTTT
once	TRBV11-3	NA	TRBJ2-3	CASSFSEYDTHYF	TGTGCCAGCAGCTTTTCAGAGTACGATACGCATTATTTT
few	TRBV7-2	NA	TRBJ2-7	CASSLVVTTEQYF	TGTGCCAGCAGCTTAGTCGTGACTACTGAGCAGTACTTC
NA	TRBV12-3/TRBV12-4	TRBD1	TRBJ1-2	CASNPTGTGGGGYTF	TGTGCCAGCAACCCGACCGGGACAGGGGGTGGAGGCTACACCTTC
NA	TRBV29-1	NA	TRBJ1-4	CSVNGVSANEKLFF	TGCAGCGTCAATGGGGTCTCGGCCAATGAAAAACTGTTTTTT
once	TRBV5-1	NA	TRBJ1-2	CASSPDGNGYTF	TGCGCCAGCAGCCCAGACGGGAATGGATACACCTTC
many	TRBV6-5	TRBD2	TRBJ2-1	CASSPRAGGPYNEQFF	TGTGCCAGCAGTCCCCGAGCGGGGGGGCCCTACAATGAGCAGTTCTTC
once	TRBV6-5	NA	TRBJ2-7	CASSYRRGGSYAQYF	TGTGCCAGTAGTTACCGAAGGGGTGGCTCCTACGCGCAGTACTTC
many	TRBV6-5	NA	TRBJ2-7	CASSGHAYEQYF	TGTGCCAGCAGCGGCCATGCCTACGAGCAGTACTTC
NA	TRBV12-3/TRBV12-4	NA	TRBJ1-3	CASSLGQVGNTIYF	TGTGCCAGCAGCCTGGGACAAGTGGGAAACACCATATATTTT
many	TRBV4-3	NA	TRBJ2-5	CASSQGGLIQETQYF	TGCGCCAGCAGCCAAGGGGGCCTAATCCAAGAGACCCAGTACTTC
few	TRBV4-2	NA	TRBJ1-3	CASSQEARSGNTIYF	TGTGCCAGCAGCCAAGAGGCTCGCTCTGGAAACACCATATATTTT
many	TRBV6-2/TRBV6-3	TRBD2	TRBJ2-3	CASTDGLAGGQDTQYF	TGTGCCAGCACCGACGGACTAGCGGGGGGCCAAGATACGCAGTATTTT
once	TRBV7-2	NA	TRBJ2-1	CASSLLLKPNYNEQFF	TGTGCCAGCAGCTTATTACTAAAACCCAACTACAATGAGCAGTTCTTC
few	TRBV29-1	NA	TRBJ2-7	CSARDGEYEQYF	TGCAGCGCTCGGGACGGGGAATACGAGCAGTACTTC